The entry below gives a single T cell receptor beta chain sequence along with its context. The sample is drawn from a study of blood T cell repertoires in COVID-19. As for the study in general: From T cells, B-cell-depleted T cells, or PBMCs came the material, which was cDNA or gDNA.

In the original analysis: Nucleated cell counts were estimated from reference gene primer amplification. Sequenced by immunoSEQ multiplex PCR; TCRdb stores in-frame clones only, minus some. From that table come the V and J calls and clone size; the DNA was used to work out D and trimming. The top ten hold about a tenth of the sample, which has 150,000 to 200,000 clones, 75% to 90% seen once. Trimming removed 0 bases from V and 6 bases from J, with 9 bases in between. CDR1 is SGHTA and CDR2 is FQGTGA in the germline V gene. The CDR3 length is 15 residues. The sample comprised peripheral blood. The gene calls are TRBV7-3 and TRBJ1-6; D may be TRBD1 (5 bases). The clonotype originates from a human donor with active or convalescent COVID-19. The donor label of this sample is uncertain. CDR3 residues: CASSLTRQSNSPLHF. Here the CDR3 DNA reads TGTGCCAGCAGCTTAACCCGACAGAGTAATTCACCCCTCCACTTT.